Included here is one T cell receptor (beta chain) sequence, with context. The antigen is not known. The source of the sample is a study of cytomegalovirus exposure and HLA in healthy donors. As for the study in general: The 120 million or so unique TCR beta sequences, from roughly 170 million T cells, were found by an earlier analysis.

Study findings and constraints: Sequencing artifact likely explains a cluster of highly shared sequence variants. The authors reported that TCR beta sequences could predict HLA-A and HLA-B alleles. These predictions were accurate for most subjects in the first cohort.

After removal of 2 bases from V and 5 bases from J, the junction contained 6 bases not matched to a gene. CDR1 is SGHAT, CDR2 FQNNGV, per germline. The CDR3 has 16 amino acids. PCR employed 60 Vbeta and 13 Jbeta primers. Sequencing used immunoSEQ multiplex PCR; TCRdb keeps in-frame clones, though not all of them. The table records some 130,000 clones, about three quarters of them present only once. Sample: PBMCs. The TCR was taken from a man in his fifties or sixties in good health and CMV-seropositive. This chain uses TRBV11-2 with TRBJ2-2; TRBD1 matches 9 bases. The CDR3 here is CASSLNRGQGTGELFF. DNA for the CDR3: TGTGCCAGCAGCTTAAACAGGGGGCAAGGGACCGGGGAGCTGTTTTTT.